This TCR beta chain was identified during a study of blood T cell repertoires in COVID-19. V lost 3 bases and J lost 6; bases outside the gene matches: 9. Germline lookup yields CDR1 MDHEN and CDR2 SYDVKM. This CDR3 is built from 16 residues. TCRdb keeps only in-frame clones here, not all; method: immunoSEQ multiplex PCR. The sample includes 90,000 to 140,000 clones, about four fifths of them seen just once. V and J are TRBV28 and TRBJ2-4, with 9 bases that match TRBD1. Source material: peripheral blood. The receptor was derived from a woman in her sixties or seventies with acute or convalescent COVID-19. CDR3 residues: CASSFRTGGYGNIQYF. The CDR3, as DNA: TGTGCCAGCAGTTTTCGTACAGGGGGCTACGGAAACATTCAGTACTTC.